This T cell receptor beta chain originates from a study of cytomegalovirus exposure and HLA in healthy donors. This clone is a singleton in its sample. The primer mix had 60 Vbeta and 13 Jbeta primers. The method was immunoSEQ multiplex PCR; TCRdb's version includes in-frame clones alone and lacks a portion of them. The sample holds fewer than 120,000 clones, about 80% seen once. Material for sequencing was PBMCs. The sequence derives from a woman aged 60-75 years in good health and CMV-seropositive.

The CDR3 bases are TGTGCCAGCGGCAACAGGCGGTACGAGCAGTACTTC. This encodes CASGNRRYEQYF. The chain is built from TRBV2 and TRBJ2-5, with D perhaps TRBD1 (5 bases). The end of the DNA is better explained by TRBJ2-7, so the J call may be wrong. The CDR3 spans 12 residues. The germline gives CDR1 SNHLY, CDR2 FYNNEI.